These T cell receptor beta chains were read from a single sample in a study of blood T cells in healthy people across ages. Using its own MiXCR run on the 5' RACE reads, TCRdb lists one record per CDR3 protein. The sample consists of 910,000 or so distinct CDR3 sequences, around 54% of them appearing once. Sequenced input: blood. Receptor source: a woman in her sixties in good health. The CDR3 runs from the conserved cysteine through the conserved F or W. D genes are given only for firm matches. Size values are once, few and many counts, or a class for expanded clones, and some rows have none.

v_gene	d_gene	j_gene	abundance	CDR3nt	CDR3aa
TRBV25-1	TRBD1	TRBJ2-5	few	TGTGCCAGCAGTGAATCGGGGACAGGGAAAGAGACCCAGTACTTC	CASSESGTGKETQYF
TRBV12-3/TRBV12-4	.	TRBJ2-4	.	TGTGCCAGCAGCCACGAACCGTTGGGCAAAAACATTCAGTACTTC	CASSHEPLGKNIQYF
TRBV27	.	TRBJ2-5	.	TGTGCCAGCAGCCCCGGGACCTCCGGCGAGACCCAGTACTTC	CASSPGTSGETQYF
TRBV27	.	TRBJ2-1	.	TGTGCCAGCAGTTTCATTAGTGGCGAGCAGTTCTTC	CASSFISGEQFF
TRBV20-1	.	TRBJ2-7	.	TGCAGTGCTAGAGATTGGACCCCAGTCTACGAGCAGTACTTC	CSARDWTPVYEQYF
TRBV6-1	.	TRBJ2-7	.	TGTACCAGCAGTGAACAACCTCGAGTGGGCGAGCAGTACTTC	CTSSEQPRVGEQYF
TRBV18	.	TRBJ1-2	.	TGTGCCAGCTCACCACTGCAGGGCCCCAACTATGGCTACACCTTC	CASSPLQGPNYGYTF
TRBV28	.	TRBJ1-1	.	TGTGCCAGCAGGAAGAGGGAAGCTTTCTTT	CASRKREAFF
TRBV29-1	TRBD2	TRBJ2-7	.	TGCAGCGTTCGCCTAGCGGGAGCCTACGAGCAGTACTTC	CSVRLAGAYEQYF
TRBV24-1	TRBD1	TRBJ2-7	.	TGTGCCACCAGTGATTTGGGACAGGGGGGCAACGAGCAGTACTTC	CATSDLGQGGNEQYF
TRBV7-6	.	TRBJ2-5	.	TGTGCCAGCAGCTTCTCAGCGAATAGAAAAGAGACCCAGTACTTC	CASSFSANRKETQYF
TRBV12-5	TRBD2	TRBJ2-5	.	TGTGCTAGTGGTCCGGGACTAGACCAAGAGACCCAGTACTTC	CASGPGLDQETQYF
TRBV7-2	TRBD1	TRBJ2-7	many	TGTGCCAGCAGTCCTCAGTCAGGGGGCACCTACGAGCAGTACTTC	CASSPQSGGTYEQYF
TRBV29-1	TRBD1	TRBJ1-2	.	TGCAGCGTTGCCTCCCCAGGGGGCGCGAAAGGCTACACCTTC	CSVASPGGAKGYTF
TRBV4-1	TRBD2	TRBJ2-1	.	TGCGCCAGTGGTCGACTAGCGGGACTATACAATGAGCAGTTCTTC	CASGRLAGLYNEQFF
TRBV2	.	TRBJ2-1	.	TGTGCCAGCAGTGAATCTAGAACGCAGTTCTTC	CASSESRTQFF
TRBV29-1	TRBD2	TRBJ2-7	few	TGCAGCGTAATAGCGGGAGCCCCCTACGAGCAGTACTTC	CSVIAGAPYEQYF
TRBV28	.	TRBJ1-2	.	TGTGCCAGCAGTTTCGATCCATATGGCTACACCTTC	CASSFDPYGYTF
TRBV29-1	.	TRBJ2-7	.	TGCAGCGTTCTCAGGGGAATCGAGCAGTACTTC	CSVLRGIEQYF
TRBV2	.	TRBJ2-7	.	TGTGCCAGCACCCAGGGATTGAACACCAACTACGAGCAGTACTTC	CASTQGLNTNYEQYF
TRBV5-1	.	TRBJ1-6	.	TGCGCCAGCAGCGCGGCAGCCGGAGGTTCACCCCTCCACTTT	CASSAAAGGSPLHF
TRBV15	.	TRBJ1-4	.	TGTGCCACCAGCACCCCCTGGACAGAAGAAAAACTGTTTTTT	CATSTPWTEEKLFF
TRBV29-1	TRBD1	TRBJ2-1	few	TGCACCGCTACTCTATGGGACAGGGGCCTCGATGAGCAGTTCTTC	CTATLWDRGLDEQFF
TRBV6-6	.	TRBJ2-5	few	TGTGCCAGCAGCAGACTTGGAGGGGGACTACAGGAGACCCAGTACTTC	CASSRLGGGLQETQYF
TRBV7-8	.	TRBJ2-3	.	TGTGCCAGCAGCCCAAACAGGGCGGGGGATACGCAGTATTTT	CASSPNRAGDTQYF
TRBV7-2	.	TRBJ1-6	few	TGTGCCAGCAGCTTAGGCCCAAATTCACCCCTCCACTTT	CASSLGPNSPLHF
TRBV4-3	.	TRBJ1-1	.	TGCGCCAGCAGCCAGCAAATAGGGGTGAGGACTGAAGCTTTCTTT	CASSQQIGVRTEAFF
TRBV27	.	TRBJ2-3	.	TGTGCCAGCAGTTTGCGGACAGACACAGATACGCAGTATTTT	CASSLRTDTDTQYF
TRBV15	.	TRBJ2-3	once	TGTGCCACCAGCGGCGGCCGTGATACGCAGTATTTT	CATSGGRDTQYF
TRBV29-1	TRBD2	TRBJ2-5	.	TGCAGCGTTACGGGACGAGCGGGAGACGAGACCCAGTACTTC	CSVTGRAGDETQYF
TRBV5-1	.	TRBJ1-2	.	TGCGCCAGCAGCCTCCCCCGGGACACCAGTCCCGGCTACACCTTC	CASSLPRDTSPGYTF
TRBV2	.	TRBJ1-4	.	TGTGCCAGCAAGGGGGTCGGGGCATATGAAAAACTGTTTTTT	CASKGVGAYEKLFF